This TCR beta chain was captured in a study of cytomegalovirus exposure and HLA in healthy donors. Study-wide context: Unique TCRs from HLA-typed donors, 70 million to 85 million of them, were held in an early data release.

This clone was seen once. The antigen is unknown. PCR employed 60 Vbeta and 13 Jbeta primers. The repertoire was sequenced with immunoSEQ multiplex PCR; TCRdb's copy has only in-frame clones and lacks some. The sample carries around 140,000 clones, around 73% recorded once. Germline CDR1 and CDR2: LNHDA and SQIVND (reference sequence). Trimming took 3 bases from V and 6 from J, leaving 12 bases between them. The CDR3 loop spans 14 amino acids. Healthy individuals who donated bone marrow served as the donors. Broader study findings: TCR beta chains associated with HLA were, in a later analysis, more clonally expanded than equally common others. While the bulk of TCR sequences proved rare, some public TCRs turned up in many donors.

This chain joins TRBV19 and TRBJ2-1; D unclear. The sequence was collected from a female donor in good health and CMV-seronegative. Sequencing was performed on PBMCs. The CDR3 protein is CASSIGAPPNEQFF. The CDR3 DNA follows: TGTGCCAGTAGTATTGGAGCACCCCCCAATGAGCAGTTCTTC.